This passage covers 4 T cell receptor beta chains from one sample sequenced in a study of CD8+ T cells in alopecia areata. RNA was isolated and reverse transcribed to cDNA, the sequencing template. Only in-frame clones appear in the TCRdb table, and some are missing; sequencing was by immunoSEQ multiplex PCR. The table has 110,000 to 150,000 clones, 62% seen once. Sequencing was performed on CD8+ T cells sorted from blood. Receptor source: a human donor in good health.

The rearrangement links TRBV29-1 to TRBJ2-7; weak D call: TRBD1 (6 bases). V was shortened by 3 bases and J by 5 bases, with 11 bases between the two germline ends. This CDR3 comprises 12 residues. The V gene's germline CDR1 is SQVTM and CDR2 ANQGSEA. CDR3 loop: CSVDGRGHEQYF. DNA of the CDR3: TGCAGCGTTGACGGCAGGGGCCACGAGCAGTACTTC.

The chain joins TRBV27 to TRBJ1-2; TRBD1 might be the D (5 bases). The length of the CDR3 is 15 residues. Germline CDR1 MNHEY, CDR2 SMNVEV (reference sequence). The V and J ends lost 3 bases and 1 base respectively, with 12 bases between them. The CDR3 loop reads CASSFAGEGNYGYTF. CDR3 bases: TGTGCCAGCAGTTTTGCGGGGGAAGGTAACTATGGCTACACCTTC.

This clone was seen a single time. The rearrangement links TRBV23-1 to TRBJ2-5; tentative D call: TRBD1 (6 bases). TRBV23-1 is placed among ORFs of uncertain function. The CDR3 consists of 18 residues. Trimming took off 6 bases at V and 2 bases at J, with 25 bases between the two ends. CDR3 amino acids: CASSPPSGVKRRQETQYF. CDR3 in DNA: TGCGCCAGCAGCCCGCCTTCAGGGGTTAAGAGAAGGCAAGAGACCCAGTACTTC.

This clone has a single count. The chain is built from TRBV10-3 and TRBJ2-5; 9 bases line up with TRBD1. The CDR3 runs to 17 residues. Germline CDR1 and CDR2: ENHRY and SYGVKD. J lost 5 bases, V lost 3 bases, and 13 bases had no gene match. This CDR3 reads CAISDPWDRVPGETQYF. The CDR3 nucleotides read TGTGCCATCAGTGACCCGTGGGACAGGGTCCCTGGTGAGACCCAGTACTTC.